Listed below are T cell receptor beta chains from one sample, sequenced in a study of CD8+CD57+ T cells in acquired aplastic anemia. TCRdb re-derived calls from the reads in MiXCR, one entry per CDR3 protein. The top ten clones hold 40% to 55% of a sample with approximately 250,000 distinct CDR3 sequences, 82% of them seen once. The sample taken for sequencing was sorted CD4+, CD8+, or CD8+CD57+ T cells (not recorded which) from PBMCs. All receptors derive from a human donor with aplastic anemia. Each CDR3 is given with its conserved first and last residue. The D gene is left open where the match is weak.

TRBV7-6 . CASRNGGQGGEQF
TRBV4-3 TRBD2 CASSQEPSSGVPDTQYF
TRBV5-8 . CASNVATSPDTQYF
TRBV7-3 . CTTGSSYEQYF
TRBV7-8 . CASSLPGPSASKNQPQHF
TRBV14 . CASSQDWGNQETQYF
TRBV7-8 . CASSLAGGRVTHGYTF
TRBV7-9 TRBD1 CASSMQRGLGDQLQFF
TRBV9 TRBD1 CASSVPPGQSSNTEAFF
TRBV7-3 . CASSSSGAPGEKYF
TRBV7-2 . CASSLTGSAGNGIYF